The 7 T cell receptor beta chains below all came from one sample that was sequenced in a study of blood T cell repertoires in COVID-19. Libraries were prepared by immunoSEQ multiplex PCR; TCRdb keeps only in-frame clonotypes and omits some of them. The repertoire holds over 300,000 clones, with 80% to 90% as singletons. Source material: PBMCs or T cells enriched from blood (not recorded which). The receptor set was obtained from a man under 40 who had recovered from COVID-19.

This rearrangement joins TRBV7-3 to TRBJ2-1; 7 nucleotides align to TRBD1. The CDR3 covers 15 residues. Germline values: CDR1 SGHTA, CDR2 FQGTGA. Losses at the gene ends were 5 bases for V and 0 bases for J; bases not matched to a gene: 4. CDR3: CASSPDRDSYNEQFF. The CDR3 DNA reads TGTGCCAGCAGCCCCGACAGGGACTCCTACAATGAGCAGTTCTTC.

Here the CDR3 reads CASQDPTGVYGYTF. The DNA for the CDR3 is TGTGCCAGCCAAGACCCGACAGGGGTTTATGGCTACACCTTC. This chain joins TRBV6-5 and TRBJ1-2, with 8 bases aligning to TRBD1. This CDR3 is 14 amino acids long. The germline V gene has CDR1 MNHEY and CDR2 SVGAGI. After removal of 8 bases from V and 5 bases from J, the junction contained 10 bases not matched to a gene.

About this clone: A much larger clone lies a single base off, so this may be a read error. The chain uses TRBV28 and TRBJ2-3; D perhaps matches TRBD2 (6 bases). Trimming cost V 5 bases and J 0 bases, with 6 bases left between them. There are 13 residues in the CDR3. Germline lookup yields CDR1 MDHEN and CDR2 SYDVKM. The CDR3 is CASSGTSTDTQYF. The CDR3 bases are TGTGCCAGCAGTGGGACTAGCACAGATACGCAGTATTTT.

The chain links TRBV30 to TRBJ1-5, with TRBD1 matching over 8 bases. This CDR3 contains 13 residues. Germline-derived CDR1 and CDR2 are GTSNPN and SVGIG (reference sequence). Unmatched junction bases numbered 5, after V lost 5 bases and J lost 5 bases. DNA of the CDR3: TGTGCCTGGGGACAGGGAAGATATCAGCCCCAGCATTTT. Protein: CAWGQGRYQPQHF.

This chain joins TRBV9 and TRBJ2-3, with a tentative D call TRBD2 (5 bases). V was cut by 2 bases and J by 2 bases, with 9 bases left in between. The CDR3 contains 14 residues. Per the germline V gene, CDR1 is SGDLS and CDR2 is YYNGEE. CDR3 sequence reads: CASSVRLNTDTQYF. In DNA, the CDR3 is TGTGCCAGCAGCGTGAGACTAAACACAGATACGCAGTATTTT.

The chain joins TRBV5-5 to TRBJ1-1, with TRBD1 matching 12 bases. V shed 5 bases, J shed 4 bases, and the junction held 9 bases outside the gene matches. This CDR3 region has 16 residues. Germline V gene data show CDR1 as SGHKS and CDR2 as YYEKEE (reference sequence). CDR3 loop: CASRPGTGGVGTEAFF. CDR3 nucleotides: TGTGCCAGCAGGCCCGGGACAGGGGGCGTAGGCACTGAAGCTTTCTTT.

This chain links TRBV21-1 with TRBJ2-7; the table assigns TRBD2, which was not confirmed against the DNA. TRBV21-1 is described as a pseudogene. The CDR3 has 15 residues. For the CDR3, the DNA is TGTGCCAGCAGCAAATCGGGGAGGCAAGCCTACGAGCAGTACTTC. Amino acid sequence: CASSKSGRQAYEQYF.